These T cell receptor beta chains were read from a single sample in a study of blood T cell repertoires in COVID-19. The protocol was immunoSEQ multiplex PCR, while the TCRdb copy is restricted to in-frame clones and leaves out a portion. The data contain a few hundred thousand clones, roughly 82% of them singletons. The specimen sequenced was peripheral blood. These TCRs come from a woman between 40 and 50 years old who had recovered from COVID-19. Each CDR3 is given with its conserved first and last residue. A D gene is named only where the DNA matches it firmly. Size is omitted from some rows. Given values are once, few, many or a class for expanded clones.

V gene: TRBV19; D gene: TRBD1; J gene: TRBJ1-2; clone size: .; CDR3 DNA: TGTGCCAGTAGCCTTTGGGGGGCCCAGGGGGTTGGCTACACCTTC; CDR3 protein: CASSLWGAQGVGYTF
V gene: TRBV27; D gene: TRBD1; J gene: TRBJ2-6; clone size: .; CDR3 DNA: TGTGCCAGCAGTTTTCGACACCTCCTCAGGACAGGCCCTTCCTCTGGGGCCAACGTCCTGACTTTC; CDR3 protein: CASSFRHLLRTGPSSGANVLTF
V gene: TRBV5-4; D gene: .; J gene: TRBJ2-1; clone size: .; CDR3 DNA: TGTGCCAGCAGTGTTCCTGCTAGGAGCAATGAGCAGTTCTTC; CDR3 protein: CASSVPARSNEQFF
V gene: TRBV6-1; D gene: TRBD1; J gene: TRBJ1-5; clone size: .; CDR3 DNA: TGTGCCAGCAGTGAACAACGGACAGGGGTCGGGCAGCCCCAGCATTTT; CDR3 protein: CASSEQRTGVGQPQHF
V gene: TRBV28; D gene: .; J gene: TRBJ1-2; clone size: .; CDR3 DNA: TGTGCCAGCAGCTCCCCCCAAGGGGCAGGAAACTATGGCTACACCTTC; CDR3 protein: CASSSPQGAGNYGYTF
V gene: TRBV7-9; D gene: TRBD2; J gene: TRBJ2-3; clone size: .; CDR3 DNA: TGTGCCAGCAGCGCTAGACTAGCGGTACTAGATACGCAGTATTTT; CDR3 protein: CASSARLAVLDTQYF
V gene: TRBV27; D gene: .; J gene: TRBJ1-6; clone size: .; CDR3 DNA: TGTGCCAGCAGTTTATACCGGGACACGCATTCACCCCTCCACTTT; CDR3 protein: CASSLYRDTHSPLHF
V gene: TRBV3-1/TRBV3-2; D gene: .; J gene: TRBJ1-3; clone size: .; CDR3 DNA: TGTGCCAGCAGCCTACCCTCGGGGGATGGAAACACCATATATTTT; CDR3 protein: CASSLPSGDGNTIYF
V gene: TRBV3-1/TRBV3-2; D gene: TRBD2; J gene: TRBJ2-1; clone size: .; CDR3 DNA: TGTGCCAGCAGCCAGGGACTAGCGGATTACAATGAGCAGTTCTTC; CDR3 protein: CASSQGLADYNEQFF
V gene: TRBV12-3/TRBV12-4; D gene: .; J gene: TRBJ2-7; clone size: .; CDR3 DNA: TGTGCCAGCAGAATAACGGGTGCGTACGAGCAGTACTTC; CDR3 protein: CASRITGAYEQYF
V gene: TRBV11-3; D gene: .; J gene: TRBJ2-3; clone size: once; CDR3 DNA: TGTGCCAGCATTAGGGGGATATCGAGCGAGAGCACAGATACGCAGTATTTT; CDR3 protein: CASIRGISSESTDTQYF
V gene: TRBV5-6; D gene: .; J gene: TRBJ2-4; clone size: .; CDR3 DNA: TGTGCCAGCAGCCCGAGGGCCGTAGCCAAAAACATTCAGTACTTC; CDR3 protein: CASSPRAVAKNIQYF
V gene: TRBV11-2; D gene: .; J gene: TRBJ1-6; clone size: .; CDR3 DNA: TGTGCCAGCAGACGCTCGGGGAATTCACCCCTCCACTTT; CDR3 protein: CASRRSGNSPLHF
V gene: TRBV6-5; D gene: .; J gene: TRBJ1-5; clone size: many; CDR3 DNA: TGTGCCAGCAGACCTACAGATGGGAGGGATCAGCCCCAGCATTTT; CDR3 protein: CASRPTDGRDQPQHF
V gene: TRBV11-2; D gene: TRBD1; J gene: TRBJ1-4; clone size: .; CDR3 DNA: TGTGCCAGCAGCTTAGAGCAGGGGGCTAATGAAAAACTGTTTTTT; CDR3 protein: CASSLEQGANEKLFF
V gene: TRBV10-3; D gene: TRBD1; J gene: TRBJ1-1; clone size: .; CDR3 DNA: TGTGCCATCAGTGAGCATGGGGCAGGGGGCGGGAGTAACACTGAAGCTTTCTTT; CDR3 protein: CAISEHGAGGGSNTEAFF
V gene: TRBV18; D gene: .; J gene: TRBJ1-1; clone size: .; CDR3 DNA: TGTGCCAGCTCACCGGACAGAATAAGCACTGAAGCTTTCTTT; CDR3 protein: CASSPDRISTEAFF
V gene: TRBV5-8; D gene: .; J gene: TRBJ1-1; clone size: .; CDR3 DNA: TGTGCCAGCAGCTTGGTACGGGACACTGAAGCTTTCTTT; CDR3 protein: CASSLVRDTEAFF
V gene: TRBV29-1; D gene: TRBD1; J gene: TRBJ1-3; clone size: few; CDR3 DNA: TGCAGCGTCCGGGACAGCCTCTCTGGAAACACCATATATTTT; CDR3 protein: CSVRDSLSGNTIYF
V gene: TRBV2; D gene: TRBD1; J gene: TRBJ1-3; clone size: .; CDR3 DNA: TGTGCCAGCAGTGAGGGACAGTTCTCTGGAAACACCATATATTTT; CDR3 protein: CASSEGQFSGNTIYF
V gene: TRBV30; D gene: .; J gene: TRBJ2-7; clone size: once; CDR3 DNA: TGTGCCTGGAGGGGAATGTCAGGGCAGGGGTTCCACGAGCAGTACTTC; CDR3 protein: CAWRGMSGQGFHEQYF
V gene: TRBV12-3/TRBV12-4; D gene: TRBD1; J gene: TRBJ1-2; clone size: .; CDR3 DNA: TGTGCCAGCCGCGGACAGGGCTATGGCTACACCTTC; CDR3 protein: CASRGQGYGYTF
V gene: TRBV20-1; D gene: .; J gene: TRBJ2-1; clone size: .; CDR3 DNA: TGCAGTGCTAGTCCCAGCTACAATGAGCAGTTCTTC; CDR3 protein: CSASPSYNEQFF